This section outlines one T cell receptor beta chain sequence together with its context. Profiling relied on immunoSEQ multiplex PCR, and the TCRdb table lists in-frame clones only, not all of them. The sample lists over 55,000 clones, around 97% occurring once. The sample originates from a study of technical replicates of blood from a handful of donors. Per germline, CDR1 MNHNY and CDR2 SVGAGI (reference sequence). V dropped 2 bases and J dropped 9 bases, with 8 bases sitting between them. The CDR3 is made up of 13 amino acids. Sequencing used T cells isolated from PBMCs. The gene calls are TRBV6-6 and TRBJ1-6, with a tentative D call TRBD1 (5 bases). The clonotype comes from a human donor in good health. The CDR3 loop reads CASSYDRGSPLHF. CDR3 nucleotide sequence: TGTGCCAGCAGTTACGACAGAGGTTCACCCCTCCACTTT.